The rows below give T cell receptor beta chains drawn from one sample of a study of early T cells in non-severe SARS-CoV-2 infection. Each CDR3 protein is one row after TCRdb ran MiXCR on the 5' RACE reads. Of some 70,000 distinct CDR3 sequences in the sample, 4% to 5.5% are singletons; the top ten hold roughly 5%. Material: whole blood. These receptors all stem from an adult who was a healthcare worker with PCR-confirmed SARS-CoV-2 infection or an uninfected control (not recorded which). Each CDR3 is given with its conserved first and last residue. The D gene is left open where the match is weak. Expanded clones are given a class, and other clones once, few, many or no size at all.

abundance,len,j_gene,v_gene,d_gene,CDR3aa,CDR3nt
NA,15,TRBJ2-5,TRBV3-1,NA,CASSQQHQYQETQYF,TGTGCCAGCAGCCAACAGCACCAGTACCAAGAGACCCAGTACTTC
NA,17,TRBJ2-2,TRBV18,NA,CASSLAPRAANTGELFF,TGTGCCAGCTCACTCGCCCCACGGGCAGCGAACACCGGGGAGCTGTTTTTT
few,11,TRBJ2-2,TRBV27,NA,CASSTSGELFF,TGTGCCAGCAGTACCAGCGGGGAGCTGTTTTTT
many,14,TRBJ1-1,TRBV7-9,NA,CASSFTTVNTEAFF,TGTGCCAGCAGCTTTACGACAGTGAACACTGAAGCTTTCTTT
many,12,TRBJ2-7,TRBV7-8,NA,CASREQGYEQYF,TGTGCCAGCAGAGAACAGGGCTACGAGCAGTACTTC
many,14,TRBJ1-6,TRBV18,NA,CASSPPEGGSPLHF,TGTGCCAGCTCACCACCGGAGGGTGGATCACCCCTCCACTTT
NA,14,TRBJ2-1,TRBV6-2/TRBV6-3,TRBD2,CASSRLAGGNEQFF,TGTGCCAGCAGTCGACTAGCGGGAGGGAATGAGCAGTTCTTC
NA,16,TRBJ2-1,TRBV12-3/TRBV12-4,TRBD2,CASRAELTSVYNEQFF,TGTGCCAGCAGGGCCGAACTGACTAGCGTCTACAATGAGCAGTTCTTC
many,14,TRBJ2-7,TRBV20-1,TRBD2,CSARAPSGSTEQYF,TGCAGTGCTAGAGCCCCTAGCGGGAGTACCGAGCAGTACTTC
many,13,TRBJ2-1,TRBV5-5,NA,CASSEYSRDEQFF,TGTGCCAGCAGCGAATATTCCAGGGATGAGCAGTTCTTC
NA,13,TRBJ1-1,TRBV14,NA,CASSQLQNTEAFF,TGTGCCAGCAGCCAGTTACAGAACACTGAAGCTTTCTTT
NA,15,TRBJ2-1,TRBV7-2,TRBD1,CASSFDRGFYNEQFF,TGTGCCAGCAGCTTCGACAGGGGGTTCTACAATGAGCAGTTCTTC
NA,14,TRBJ1-5,TRBV6-5,NA,CASSYGQSNQPQHF,TGTGCCAGCAGTTATGGGCAGAGCAATCAGCCCCAGCATTTT
few,14,TRBJ1-2,TRBV7-2,NA,CASSLSGGVYGYTF,TGTGCCAGCAGCTTATCAGGAGGAGTCTATGGCTACACCTTC
few,11,TRBJ1-1,TRBV15,NA,CATSRRTEAFF,TGTGCCACCAGCAGACGAACTGAAGCTTTCTTT
NA,16,TRBJ2-2,TRBV12-3/TRBV12-4,NA,CASRHGSQGNTGELFF,TGTGCCAGCAGACACGGCTCCCAGGGGAACACCGGGGAGCTGTTTTTT
NA,15,TRBJ2-7,TRBV28,TRBD2,CASSPRTSGSYEQYF,TGTGCCAGCAGTCCCCGGACTAGCGGTTCCTACGAGCAGTACTTC
few,14,TRBJ1-1,TRBV7-9,TRBD1,CASSPGTAGAEAFF,TGTGCCAGCAGCCCGGGGACAGCGGGGGCTGAAGCTTTCTTT
NA,13,TRBJ2-1,TRBV3-1,NA,CASSPAGGNEQFF,TGTGCCAGCAGCCCGGCTGGCGGCAATGAGCAGTTCTTC
few,13,TRBJ1-2,TRBV29-1,NA,CSVTDPKSHGYTF,TGCAGCGTTACGGACCCAAAGTCCCATGGCTACACCTTC
NA,19,TRBJ2-7,TRBV4-3,TRBD2,CASSQDAPGTSGISYEQYF,TGCGCCAGCAGCCAAGATGCCCCCGGGACTAGCGGGATTTCCTACGAGCAGTACTTC
NA,15,TRBJ2-7,TRBV2,NA,CASRGTAAASYEQYF,TGTGCCAGCCGCGGGACAGCAGCCGCCTCCTACGAGCAGTACTTC
few,19,TRBJ2-1,TRBV23-1,TRBD2,CASTQSELAGGSSYNEQFF,TGCGCCAGCACCCAAAGTGAATTAGCGGGAGGAAGCTCCTACAATGAGCAGTTCTTC
many,14,TRBJ1-1,TRBV11-2,NA,CASSLGGGNTEAFF,TGTGCCAGCAGCTTAGGCGGGGGTAACACTGAAGCTTTCTTT
few,13,TRBJ2-5,TRBV12-3/TRBV12-4,NA,CASSNLSGETQYF,TGTGCCAGCAGCAATTTGTCGGGAGAGACCCAGTACTTC
many,12,TRBJ2-7,TRBV4-1,NA,CASSQDMDEQYF,TGCGCCAGCAGCCAGGACATGGACGAGCAGTACTTC
many,14,TRBJ2-2,TRBV7-9,NA,CASSLELRTGELFF,TGTGCCAGCAGCTTAGAACTACGGACCGGGGAGCTGTTTTTT
many,13,TRBJ2-7,TRBV7-9,NA,CASSLGPTHEQYF,TGTGCCAGCAGCTTAGGCCCCACCCACGAGCAGTACTTC
many,16,TRBJ1-3,TRBV7-9,NA,CASSLVQGPSGNTIYF,TGTGCCAGCAGCTTAGTCCAGGGACCCTCTGGAAACACCATATATTTT
many,14,TRBJ2-3,TRBV29-1,TRBD1,CSVVGQGTTDTQYF,TGCAGCGTTGTGGGACAGGGGACCACAGATACGCAGTATTTT
few,13,TRBJ2-3,TRBV6-5,TRBD2,CASRQQAGDKLLF,TGTGCCAGCCGTCAACAAGCGGGGGATAAGCTTCTTTTT
NA,15,TRBJ2-3,TRBV7-8,TRBD2,CASSPPGLTTDTQYF,TGTGCCAGCAGCCCCCCGGGACTAACCACAGATACGCAGTATTTT
many,14,TRBJ2-1,TRBV7-9,NA,CASSLQGYDNEQFF,TGTGCCAGCAGCCTCCAGGGTTACGACAATGAGCAGTTCTTC